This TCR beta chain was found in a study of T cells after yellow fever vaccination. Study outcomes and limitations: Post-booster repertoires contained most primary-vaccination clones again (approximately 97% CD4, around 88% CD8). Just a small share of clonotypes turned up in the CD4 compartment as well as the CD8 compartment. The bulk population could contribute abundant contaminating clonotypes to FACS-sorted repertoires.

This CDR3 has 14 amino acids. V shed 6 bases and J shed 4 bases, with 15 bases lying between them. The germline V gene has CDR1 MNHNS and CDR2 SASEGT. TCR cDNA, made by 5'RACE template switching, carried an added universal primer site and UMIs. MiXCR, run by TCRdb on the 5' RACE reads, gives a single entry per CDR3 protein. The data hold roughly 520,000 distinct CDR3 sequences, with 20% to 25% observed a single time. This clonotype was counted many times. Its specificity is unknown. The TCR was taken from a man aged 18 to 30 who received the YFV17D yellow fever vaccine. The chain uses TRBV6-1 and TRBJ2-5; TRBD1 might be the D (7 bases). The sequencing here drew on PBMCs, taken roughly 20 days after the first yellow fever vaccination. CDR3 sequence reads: CASSPRQGGETQYF. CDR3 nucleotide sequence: TGTGCCAGCAGCCCCCGACAGGGAGGAGAGACCCAGTACTTC.